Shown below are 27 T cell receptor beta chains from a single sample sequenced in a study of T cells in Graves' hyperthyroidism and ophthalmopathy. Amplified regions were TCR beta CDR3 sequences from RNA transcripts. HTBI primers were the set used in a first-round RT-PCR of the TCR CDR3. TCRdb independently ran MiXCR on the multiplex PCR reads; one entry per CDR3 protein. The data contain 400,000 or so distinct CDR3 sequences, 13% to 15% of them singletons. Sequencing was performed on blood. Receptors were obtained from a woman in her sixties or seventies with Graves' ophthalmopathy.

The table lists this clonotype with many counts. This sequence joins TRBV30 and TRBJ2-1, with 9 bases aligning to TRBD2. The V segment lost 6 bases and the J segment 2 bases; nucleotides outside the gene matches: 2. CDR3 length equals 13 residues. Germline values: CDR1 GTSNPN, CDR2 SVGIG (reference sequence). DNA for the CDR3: TGTGCCTGCGGACTAGCGACCTACAATGAGCAGTTCTTC. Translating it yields CACGLATYNEQFF.

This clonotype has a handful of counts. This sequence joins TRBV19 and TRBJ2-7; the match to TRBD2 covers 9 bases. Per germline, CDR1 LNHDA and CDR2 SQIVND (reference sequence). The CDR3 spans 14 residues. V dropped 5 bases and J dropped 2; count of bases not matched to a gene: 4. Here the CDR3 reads CASSGAGGPYEQYF. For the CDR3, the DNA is TGTGCCAGTAGTGGGGCGGGAGGGCCCTACGAGCAGTACTTC.

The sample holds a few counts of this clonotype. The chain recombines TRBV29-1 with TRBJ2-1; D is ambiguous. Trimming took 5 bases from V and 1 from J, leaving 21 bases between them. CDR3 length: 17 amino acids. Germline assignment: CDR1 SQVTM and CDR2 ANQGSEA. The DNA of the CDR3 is TGCAGCGTTAAGACACCGGGTCCCAACCGTTCCTACAATGAGCAGTTCTTC. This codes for CSVKTPGPNRSYNEQFF.

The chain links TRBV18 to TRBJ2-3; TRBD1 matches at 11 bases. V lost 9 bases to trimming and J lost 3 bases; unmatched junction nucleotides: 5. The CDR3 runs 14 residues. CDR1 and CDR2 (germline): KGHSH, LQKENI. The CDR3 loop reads CASNRDRGTDTQYF. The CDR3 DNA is TGTGCCAGTAACCGGGACAGGGGGACAGATACGCAGTATTTT.

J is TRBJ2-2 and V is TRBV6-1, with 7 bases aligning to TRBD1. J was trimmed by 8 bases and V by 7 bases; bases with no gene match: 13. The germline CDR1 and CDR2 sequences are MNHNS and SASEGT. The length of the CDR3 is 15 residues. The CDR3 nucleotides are TGTGCCAGCAATATAGCGACAGGGACCGCGGGGGAGCTGTTTTTT. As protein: CASNIATGTAGELFF.

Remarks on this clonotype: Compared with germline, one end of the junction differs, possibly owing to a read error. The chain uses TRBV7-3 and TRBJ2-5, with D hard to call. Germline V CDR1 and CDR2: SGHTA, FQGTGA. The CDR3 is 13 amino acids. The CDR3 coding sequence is TGTGCCAGCGGCTTAGGCGCGTTGGAGACCCAGTACTTC. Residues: CASGLGALETQYF.

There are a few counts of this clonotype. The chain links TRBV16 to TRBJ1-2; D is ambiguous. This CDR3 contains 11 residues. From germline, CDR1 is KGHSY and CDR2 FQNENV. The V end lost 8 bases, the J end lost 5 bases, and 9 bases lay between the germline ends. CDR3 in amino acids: CASALAYGYTF. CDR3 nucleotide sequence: TGTGCCAGCGCTCTAGCTTATGGCTACACCTTC.

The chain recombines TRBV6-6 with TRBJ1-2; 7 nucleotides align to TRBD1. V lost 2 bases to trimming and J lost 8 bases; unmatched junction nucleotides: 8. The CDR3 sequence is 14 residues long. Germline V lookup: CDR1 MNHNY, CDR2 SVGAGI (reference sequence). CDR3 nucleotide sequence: TGTGCCAGCAGTTACGCGACAGGGCTTGTCGGCTACACCTTC. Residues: CASSYATGLVGYTF.

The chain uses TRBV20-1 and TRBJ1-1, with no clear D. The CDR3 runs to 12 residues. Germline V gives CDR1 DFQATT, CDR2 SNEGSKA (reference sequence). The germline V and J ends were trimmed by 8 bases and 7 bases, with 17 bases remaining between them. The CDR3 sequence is CSLLSYGVEAFF. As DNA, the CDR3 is TGCAGTTTATTATCCTATGGGGTTGAAGCTTTCTTT.

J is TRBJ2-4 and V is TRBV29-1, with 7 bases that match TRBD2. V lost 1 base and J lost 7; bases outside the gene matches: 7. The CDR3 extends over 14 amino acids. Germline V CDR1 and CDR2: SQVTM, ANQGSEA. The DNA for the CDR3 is TGCAGCGTTGAAGGGGGGGGAGAACCTAACATTCAGTACTTC. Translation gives CSVEGGGEPNIQYF.

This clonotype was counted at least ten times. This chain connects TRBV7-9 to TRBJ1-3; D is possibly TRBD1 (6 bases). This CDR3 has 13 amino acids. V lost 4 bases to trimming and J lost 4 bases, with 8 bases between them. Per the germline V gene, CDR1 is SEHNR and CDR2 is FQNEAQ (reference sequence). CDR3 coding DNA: TGTGCCAGCAGCTGGGGGACAGGAAACACCATATATTTT. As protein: CASSWGTGNTIYF.

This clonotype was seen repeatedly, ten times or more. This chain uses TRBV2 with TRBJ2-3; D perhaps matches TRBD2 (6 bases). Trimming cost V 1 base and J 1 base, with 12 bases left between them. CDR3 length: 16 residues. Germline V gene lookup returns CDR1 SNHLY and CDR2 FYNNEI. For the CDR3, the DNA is TGTGCCAGCAGTGAAGTCGGAGCGGGCCGCACAGATACGCAGTATTTT. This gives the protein CASSEVGAGRTDTQYF.

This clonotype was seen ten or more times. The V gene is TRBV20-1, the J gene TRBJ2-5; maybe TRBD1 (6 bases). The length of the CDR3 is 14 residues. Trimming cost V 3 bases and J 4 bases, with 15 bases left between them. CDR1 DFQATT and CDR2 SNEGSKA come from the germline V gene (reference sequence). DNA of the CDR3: TGCAGTGCTAGCGTACAGGGTAGGGCAGAGACCCAGTACTTC. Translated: CSASVQGRAETQYF.

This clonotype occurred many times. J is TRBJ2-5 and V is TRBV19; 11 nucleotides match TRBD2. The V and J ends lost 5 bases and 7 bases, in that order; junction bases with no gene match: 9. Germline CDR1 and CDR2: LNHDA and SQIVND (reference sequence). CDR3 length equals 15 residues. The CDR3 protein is CASSSTTSGMGTQYF. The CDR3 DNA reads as TGTGCCAGTAGTTCGACGACTAGCGGGATGGGGACCCAGTACTTC.

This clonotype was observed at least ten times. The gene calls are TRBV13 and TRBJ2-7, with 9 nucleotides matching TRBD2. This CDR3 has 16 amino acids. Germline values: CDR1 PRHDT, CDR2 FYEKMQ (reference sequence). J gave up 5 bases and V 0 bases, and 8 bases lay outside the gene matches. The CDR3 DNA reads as TGTGCCAGCAGCTTAGGCTCTTTTAGCGGGAGAGACGAGCAGTACTTC. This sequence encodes CASSLGSFSGRDEQYF. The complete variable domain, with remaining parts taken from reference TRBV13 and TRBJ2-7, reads AAGVIQSPRHLIKEKRETATLKCYPIPRHDTVYWYQQGPGQDPQFLISFYEKMQSDKGSIPDRFSAQQFSDYHSELNMSSLELGDSALYFCASSLGSFSGRDEQYFGPGTRLTVT.

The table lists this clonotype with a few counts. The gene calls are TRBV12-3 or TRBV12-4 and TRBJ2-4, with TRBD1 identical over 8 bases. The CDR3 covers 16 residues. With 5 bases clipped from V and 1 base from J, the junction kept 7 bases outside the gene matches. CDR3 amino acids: CASSPRQGSAKNIQYF. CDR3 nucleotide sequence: TGTGCCAGCAGTCCTCGACAGGGGTCGGCCAAAAACATTCAGTACTTC.

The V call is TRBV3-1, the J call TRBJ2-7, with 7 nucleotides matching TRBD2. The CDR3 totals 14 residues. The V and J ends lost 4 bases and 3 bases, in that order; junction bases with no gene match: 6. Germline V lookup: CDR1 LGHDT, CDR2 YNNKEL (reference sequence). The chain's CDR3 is CASSPSGTNYEQYF. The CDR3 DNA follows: TGTGCCAGCAGCCCATCCGGGACTAACTACGAGCAGTACTTC.

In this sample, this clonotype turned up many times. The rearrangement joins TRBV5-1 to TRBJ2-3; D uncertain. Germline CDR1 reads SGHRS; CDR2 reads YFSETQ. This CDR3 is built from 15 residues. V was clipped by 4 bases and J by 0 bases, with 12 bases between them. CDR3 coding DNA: TGCGCCAGCAGCCCGTTTGGCCCTAGCACAGATACGCAGTATTTT. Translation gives CASSPFGPSTDTQYF.

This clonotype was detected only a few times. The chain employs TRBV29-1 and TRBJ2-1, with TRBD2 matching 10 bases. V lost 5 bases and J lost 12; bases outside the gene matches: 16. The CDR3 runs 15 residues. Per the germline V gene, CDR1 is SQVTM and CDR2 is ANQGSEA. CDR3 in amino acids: CSVLVPVIAGGLQFF. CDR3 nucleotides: TGCAGCGTTTTGGTGCCCGTGATAGCGGGAGGCCTGCAGTTCTTC.

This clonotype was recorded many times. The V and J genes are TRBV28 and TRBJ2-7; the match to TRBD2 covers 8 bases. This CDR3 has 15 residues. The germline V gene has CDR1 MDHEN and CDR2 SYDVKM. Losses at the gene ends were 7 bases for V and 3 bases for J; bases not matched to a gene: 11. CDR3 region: CASTPGVAGFYEQYF. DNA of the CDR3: TGTGCCAGCACCCCCGGGGTAGCGGGATTCTACGAGCAGTACTTC. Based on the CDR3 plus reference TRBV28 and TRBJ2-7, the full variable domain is DVKVTQSSRYLVKRTGEKVFLECVQDMDHENMFWYRQDPGLGLRLIYFSYDVKMKEKGDIPEGYSVSREKKERFSLILESASTNQTSMYLCASTPGVAGFYEQYFGPGTRLTVT.

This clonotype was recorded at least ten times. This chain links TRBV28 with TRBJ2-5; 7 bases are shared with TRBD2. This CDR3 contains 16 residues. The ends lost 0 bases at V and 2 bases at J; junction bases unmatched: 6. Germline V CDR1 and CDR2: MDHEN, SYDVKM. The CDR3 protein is CASSLWVGGWQETQYF. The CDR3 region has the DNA TGTGCCAGCAGTTTATGGGTCGGGGGGTGGCAAGAGACCCAGTACTTC. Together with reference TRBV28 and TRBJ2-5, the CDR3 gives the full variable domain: DVKVTQSSRYLVKRTGEKVFLECVQDMDHENMFWYRQDPGLGLRLIYFSYDVKMKEKGDIPEGYSVSREKKERFSLILESASTNQTSMYLCASSLWVGGWQETQYFGPGTRLLVL.

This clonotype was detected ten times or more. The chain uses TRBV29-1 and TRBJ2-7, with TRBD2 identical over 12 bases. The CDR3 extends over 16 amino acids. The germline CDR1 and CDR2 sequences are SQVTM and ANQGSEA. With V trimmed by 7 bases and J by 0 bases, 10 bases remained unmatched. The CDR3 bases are TGCAGCGCCCAAGGGCTAGCGGGAGGGCTCTCCTACGAGCAGTACTTC. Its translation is CSAQGLAGGLSYEQYF.

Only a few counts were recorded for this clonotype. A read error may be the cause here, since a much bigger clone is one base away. DNA of the CDR3: TGTGCCAGCAGCCAAGAGACTAGCAATCTTTGGGAGACCCAGTGCTTC. Amino acid sequence: CASSQETSNLWETQCF. The chain couples TRBV3-1 to TRBJ2-5, with 7 bases aligning to TRBD2. The CDR3 covers 16 residues. Looked up from germline, CDR1 is LGHDT and CDR2 is YNNKEL (reference sequence).

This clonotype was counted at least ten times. CDR3 residues: CASRDRGRIEKLFF. The CDR3, as DNA: TGTGCCAGCAGAGACAGGGGGCGGATCGAAAAACTGTTTTTT. V and J are TRBV28 and TRBJ1-4; 10 bases are a match to TRBD1. The CDR3 sequence is 14 residues long. Germline trimming cut 6 bases from V and 8 bases from J; bases unmatched to any gene: 6. CDR1 and CDR2 from the germline V gene are MDHEN and SYDVKM.

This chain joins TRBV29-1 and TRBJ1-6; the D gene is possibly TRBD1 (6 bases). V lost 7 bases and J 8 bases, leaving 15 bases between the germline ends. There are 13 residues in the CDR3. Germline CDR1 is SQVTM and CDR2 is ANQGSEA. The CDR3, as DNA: TGCAGCGCTATGGACAGCCTTGATTCACCCCTCCACTTT. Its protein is CSAMDSLDSPLHF.

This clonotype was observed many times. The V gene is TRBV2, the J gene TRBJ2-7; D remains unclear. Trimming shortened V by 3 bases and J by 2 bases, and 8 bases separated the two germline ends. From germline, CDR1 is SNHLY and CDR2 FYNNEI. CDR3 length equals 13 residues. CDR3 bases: TGTGCCAGCAGTGATACTGTAGCCTACGAGCAGTACTTC. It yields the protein CASSDTVAYEQYF.

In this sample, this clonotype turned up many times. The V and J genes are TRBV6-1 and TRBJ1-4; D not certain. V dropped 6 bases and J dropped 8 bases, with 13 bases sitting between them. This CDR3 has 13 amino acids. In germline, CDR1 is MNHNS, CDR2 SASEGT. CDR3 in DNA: TGTGCCAGCAGGCCCCGTGGAGGCGAAAAACTGTTTTTT. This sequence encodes CASRPRGGEKLFF.